This T cell receptor beta chain was retrieved from a study of patients and donors after allogeneic stem cell transplantation. Only a few counts were recorded for this clonotype. TCRdb re-called the RT-PCR reads with MiXCR, one entry per CDR3 protein. The sample has 150,000 to 200,000 distinct CDR3 sequences, 30% seen once; the top ten hold about 3.3%. Germline trimming cut 5 bases from V and 10 bases from J; bases unmatched to any gene: 8. Per the germline V gene, CDR1 is MNHEY and CDR2 is SMNVEV (reference sequence). The CDR3 contains 15 residues. The chain joins TRBV27 to TRBJ2-1, with 13 bases matching TRBD2. The sequencing sample was made of blood, either unsorted or a sorted T cell fraction (not recorded which). The origin of this receptor is a human donor who was either an allogeneic HSCT recipient or a stem cell or donor lymphocyte infusion donor (not recorded which). It is not recorded whose cells these are; they may come from a transplant donor. The CDR3 nucleotides read TGTGCCAGCAGTATCGGACTAGCGGGAGTTGGAGAGCAGTTCTTC. This translates into CASSIGLAGVGEQFF.